The 21 T cell receptor beta chains below all came from one sample that was sequenced in a study of control samples from healthy donors and cancer patients. Measured with immunoSEQ multiplex PCR; TCRdb has only the in-frame clones, and not every one. The profile shows roughly 170,000 clones, about 90% of them singletons. Sequencing used blood. All receptors come from a middle-aged woman in good health.

To note about this clone: Other DNA sequences in this sample translate to the same CDR3. The V and J genes are TRBV5-1 and TRBJ1-2; D ambiguous. The CDR3 totals 14 residues. Looked up from germline, CDR1 is SGHRS and CDR2 is YFSETQ. V was shortened by 0 bases and J by 2 bases, with 8 bases between the two germline ends. This CDR3 reads CASSLEGGNYGYTF. The CDR3 DNA is TGCGCCAGCAGCTTGGAGGGAGGGAACTATGGCTACACCTTC.

The rearrangement links TRBV3-1 (or the pseudogene TRBV3-2) to TRBJ2-5; D gene ambiguous. Germline V gene sequence: CDR1 LGHDT, CDR2 YNNKEL (reference sequence). Trimming pared 1 base from V and 5 bases from J, leaving 11 bases between. The CDR3 covers 14 residues. The CDR3 spells CASSQVGFGETQYF. The CDR3 coding sequence is TGTGCCAGCAGCCAAGTAGGATTTGGGGAGACCCAGTACTTC.

This clone was counted a single time. This sequence joins TRBV6-5 and TRBJ2-1; either TRBD1 or TRBD2 may fit D (5 bases each). Per germline, CDR1 MNHEY and CDR2 SVGAGI. The V and J ends lost 4 bases and 8 bases respectively, with 21 bases between them. The CDR3 is made up of 16 amino acids. Here the CDR3 reads CASSSLRLGPTDEQFF. Written as DNA, the CDR3 is TGTGCCAGCAGTTCCCTTAGGTTGGGACCCACGGATGAGCAGTTCTTC.

The rearrangement links TRBV7-8 to TRBJ1-5; D is unclear. Trimming pared 0 bases from V and 6 bases from J, leaving 15 bases between. CDR3 length: 16 residues. Germline-derived CDR1 and CDR2 are SGHVS and FQNEAQ. The CDR3 nucleotides read TGTGCCAGCAGCTTAGCGCGGGGAGGTTCTCCTCAGCCCCAGCATTTT. Its protein is CASSLARGGSPQPQHF.

The chain carries TRBV11-2 and TRBJ1-4; D may be TRBD1 (6 bases). The CDR3 contains 15 residues. Trimming took 5 bases from V and 9 from J, leaving 19 bases between them. Germline V CDR1 and CDR2: SGHAT, FQNNGV. The CDR3 reads CASSQTGTFNQKLFF. The CDR3 DNA is TGTGCCAGCAGCCAGACCGGGACATTCAACCAAAAACTGTTTTTT.

The chain links TRBV19 to TRBJ1-2, with a weak D call TRBD1 (5 bases). The germline V and J ends were trimmed by 3 bases and 3 bases, with 20 bases remaining between them. Germline CDR1 is LNHDA and CDR2 is SQIVND (reference sequence). The CDR3 sequence is 17 residues long. The CDR3 coding sequence is TGTGCCAGTAGTATCACGGGGGGGGGAGCCGTGGACTATGGCTACACCTTC. It codes for CASSITGGGAVDYGYTF.

The gene calls are TRBV5-1 and TRBJ2-7, with no clear D. This CDR3 comprises 14 residues. Germline V gene data show CDR1 as SGHRS and CDR2 as YFSETQ. The germline V and J ends were trimmed by 1 base and 5 bases, with 13 bases remaining between them. CDR3 nucleotides: TGCGCCAGCAGCTTGTGGGTTGGTGTCAACGAGCAGTACTTC. As protein: CASSLWVGVNEQYF.

This clone was counted between two and nine times. A read error may produce the germline difference seen at one junction end. The rearrangement links TRBV24-1 to TRBJ1-2; D gene uncertain. Looked up from germline, CDR1 is KGHDR and CDR2 is SFDVKD. The CDR3 sequence is 11 residues long. In nucleotides, the CDR3 is TGTGCCACCGGTGACATGGGCCCTGATACCTTC. Translated: CATGDMGPDTF.

On this clone itself: The junction departs from the called germline gene at one end, perhaps through a read error. V and J are TRBV29-1 and TRBJ1-1, with D hard to call. Germline lookup yields CDR1 SQVTM and CDR2 ANQGSEA. This CDR3 is built from 12 residues. CDR3 region: CSGLQGNAEAFF. DNA for the CDR3: TGCAGCGGCCTTCAAGGGAACGCTGAAGCTTTCTTT.

The rearrangement uses TRBV20-1 and TRBJ1-1; D unclear. Germline CDR1 and CDR2: DFQATT and SNEGSKA (reference sequence). This CDR3 spans 10 amino acids. Trimming took off 3 bases at V and 1 base at J, with 0 bases between the two ends. The CDR3 protein is CSARNTEAFF. DNA of the CDR3: TGCAGTGCTAGGAACACTGAAGCTTTCTTT.

The rearrangement links TRBV5-1 to TRBJ2-7, with 9 bases that match TRBD1. The ends lost 4 bases at V and 1 base at J; junction bases unmatched: 3. The CDR3 consists of 14 residues. Per the germline V gene, CDR1 is SGHRS and CDR2 is YFSETQ. The CDR3 spells CASSTGGASYEQYF. The CDR3 DNA reads as TGCGCCAGCAGCACAGGGGGCGCTTCCTACGAGCAGTACTTC.

The genes are TRBV9 and TRBJ1-1; D is unclear. V was trimmed by 4 bases and J by 2 bases, leaving 15 bases between them. CDR1 and CDR2 (germline): SGDLS, YYNGEE. The CDR3 has 15 residues. The CDR3 here is CASSPKAGLNTEAFF. In DNA form, the CDR3 reads TGTGCCAGCAGCCCTAAGGCCGGTCTTAACACTGAAGCTTTCTTT. Supplemented by reference TRBV9 and TRBJ1-1, the full variable domain reads DSGVTQTPKHLITATGQRVTLRCSPRSGDLSVYWYQQSLDQGLQFLIQYYNGEERAKGNILERFSAQQFPDLHSELNLSSLELGDSALYFCASSPKAGLNTEAFFGQGTRLTVV.

The V and J genes are TRBV10-1 and TRBJ1-5; possibly TRBD1 for D (5 bases). V dropped 8 bases and J dropped 4 bases, with 12 bases sitting between them. Germline CDR1 reads WNHNN; CDR2 reads SYGVQD (reference sequence). This CDR3 contains 13 residues. For the CDR3, the DNA is TGCGCCAGCGGAGGGGCAGGTAATCAGCCCCAGCATTTT. Protein sequence: CASGGAGNQPQHF.

The rearrangement uses TRBV3-1 (or the pseudogene TRBV3-2) and TRBJ2-2; 11 nucleotides match TRBD2. The CDR3 extends over 19 amino acids. CDR1 LGHDT and CDR2 YNNKEL come from the germline V gene (reference sequence). J lost 3 bases, V lost 3 bases, and 12 bases had no gene match. The CDR3 loop is CASSHAPLAGARDTGELFF. In nucleotides, the CDR3 is TGTGCCAGCAGCCACGCTCCACTAGCGGGGGCCCGGGACACCGGGGAGCTGTTTTTT.

The count of this clone is one. Other DNA variants within this sample encode the same CDR3. This chain links TRBV4-1 with TRBJ1-1, with a weak D call TRBD1 (6 bases). Germline V gives CDR1 MGHRA, CDR2 YSYEKL. The length of the CDR3 is 12 residues. V lost 9 bases, J lost 2 bases, and 10 bases lay in between. CDR3 nucleotide sequence: TGCGCCAGTCGAGGGGGTAACACTGAAGCTTTCTTT. Protein product: CASRGGNTEAFF.

The chain combines TRBV20-1 with TRBJ1-6, with 12 positions matching TRBD1. Germline trimming cut 3 bases from V and 8 bases from J; bases unmatched to any gene: 8. The CDR3 has 16 amino acids. CDR1 is DFQATT, CDR2 SNEGSKA, per germline (reference sequence). CDR3 region: CSASPGTGGSDSPLHF. The CDR3 DNA reads as TGCAGTGCTAGTCCCGGGACAGGGGGCAGTGATTCACCCCTCCACTTT.

The chain couples TRBV5-1 to TRBJ2-2; D remains ambiguous. The CDR3 covers 12 residues. The germline V and J ends were trimmed by 3 bases and 4 bases, with 4 bases remaining between them. Germline lookup yields CDR1 SGHRS and CDR2 YFSETQ. The CDR3 sequence: CASSSATGELFF. For the CDR3, the DNA is TGCGCCAGCAGCTCGGCCACCGGGGAGCTGTTTTTT. The full variable domain, rest sourced from reference TRBV5-1 and TRBJ2-2, is KAGVTQTPRYLIKTRGQQVTLSCSPISGHRSVSWYQQTPGQGLQFLFEYFSETQRNKGNFPGRFSGRQFSNSRSEMNVSTLELGDSALYLCASSSATGELFFGEGSRLTVL.

The chain is built from TRBV5-1 and TRBJ1-1, with a possible D match to TRBD1 (5 bases). Germline values: CDR1 SGHRS, CDR2 YFSETQ. This CDR3 is built from 14 residues. V was trimmed by 3 bases and J by 4 bases, leaving 13 bases between them. The CDR3 region has the DNA TGCGCCAGCAGCTACGCAAGACAGACCACTGAAGCTTTCTTT. Translation gives CASSYARQTTEAFF.

The genes are TRBV10-1 and TRBJ2-7; D is uncertain. Germline assignment: CDR1 WNHNN and CDR2 SYGVQD (reference sequence). The V end lost 4 bases, the J end lost 3 bases, and 19 bases lay between the germline ends. The CDR3 has 16 amino acids. CDR3 in amino acids: CASSGMIPNYVYEQYF. In DNA form, the CDR3 reads TGCGCCAGCAGTGGGATGATCCCCAATTATGTCTACGAGCAGTACTTC.

The chain has TRBV7-9 and TRBJ2-1; maybe TRBD1 (6 bases). Trimming shortened V by 1 base and J by 5 bases, and 21 bases separated the two germline ends. CDR1 and CDR2 (germline): SEHNR, FQNEAQ (reference sequence). This CDR3 has 18 amino acids. CDR3 region: CASSLVFLLGATNNEQFF. DNA for the CDR3: TGTGCCAGCAGCTTAGTCTTCCTCTTGGGGGCCACCAACAATGAGCAGTTCTTC.

The chain has TRBV6-1 and TRBJ2-1; no firm D call. Germline lookup yields CDR1 MNHNS and CDR2 SASEGT. The CDR3 length is 14 residues. Deletions cut 2 bases from V and 6 bases from J, with 11 bases between. The CDR3 here is CASSELAAINEQFF. The CDR3 DNA reads as TGTGCCAGCAGTGAATTGGCTGCAATCAATGAGCAGTTCTTC.